A single TCR beta chain is shown here with its context. Its antigen remains unknown. This entry belongs to a study of T cell repertoires in cytomegalovirus infection. Study information: Indications came from public TCR beta signatures; they pointed to CMV infection and to a matching HLA type. Findings and caveats of the study: Carriage of CMV together with the relevant HLA was identifiable through cumulative public TCR beta family frequency.

TCRdb called the reads again in MiXCR, with one record for every CDR3 protein. Of roughly 920,000 distinct CDR3 sequences in the sample, approximately 33% are singletons; the top ten hold around 15%. The material was cultured CD8+ T cells from PBMCs, obtained from culture after CMV antigen stimulation. This sequence was found in a human donor in good health (CMV status not recorded). Some clones in this sample may be carry-over from other donors' samples.

The CDR3 DNA is TGCAGCGTTGTGGGGGGAACTGAAGCTTTCTTT. It is translated as CSVVGGTEAFF. The rearrangement links TRBV29-1 to TRBJ1-1, with D perhaps matching TRBD1 (5 bases). Looked up from germline, CDR1 is SQVTM and CDR2 is ANQGSEA. The CDR3 contains 11 residues. Trimming shortened V by 4 bases and J by 5 bases, and 8 bases separated the two germline ends. The full variable domain, rest sourced from reference TRBV29-1 and TRBJ1-1, is SAVISQKPSRDICQRGTSLTIQCQVDSQVTMMFWYRQQPGQSLTLIATANQGSEATYESGFVIDKFPISRPNLTFSTLTVSNMSPEDSSIYLCSVVGGTEAFFGQGTRLTVV.